The 11 T cell receptor delta chains in this list originate from one sample, sequenced in a study of gamma-delta chains in newborns, infants, children. TCRdb reanalyzed the reads using CATT. Altogether 2,500 to 3,000 delta-chain clones are present, approximately 0.98% being singletons, with the ten largest covering 24%. Sequencing used blood. These receptors were collected from a child who was a newborn, infant or young child, either healthy, febrile or measles-vaccinated (not recorded which).

As to this clone: A far larger clone is only one base removed, so a read error is likely. The same CDR3 is also encoded by other DNA sequences in this sample. The rearrangement joins TRDV2 to TRDJ1; 7 bases fit TRDD3. CDR1 is GEAIGNYY and CDR2 is EKD in the germline V gene. This CDR3 spans 14 amino acids. The trim removed 2 bases at V and 5 bases at J, leaving 7 bases unmatched. CDR3 DNA: TGTGCCTGTGACAAGCTGGGGGCCACTGATAAACTCATCTTT. Translation: CACDKLGATDKLIF.

This clone was observed a handful of times. The protein given by TCRdb reflects a much larger clone and differs at residues 12 and 18 from this DNA's translation, likely from a read error; the protein shown is the DNA's translation. The V gene is TRDV2, the J gene TRDJ3, with 7 positions matching TRDD3. This CDR3 comprises 20 residues. The germline V gene encodes CDR1 GEAIGNYY and CDR2 EKD. The chain's CDR3 is CACDTVEGYLSPWDTRQTFF. In DNA form, the CDR3 reads TGTGCCTGTGACACCGTTGAGGGATACTTAAGCCCCTGGGACACCCGACAGACGTTTTTC.

This clone was seen a few times. TCRdb shows a much larger clone's protein in place of this DNA's translation, and the two differ at residue 4, likely through a read error; the protein shown is translated from the DNA. V gene TRDV1 combines with J gene TRDJ1; a possible D gene is TRDD2 (6 bases). The CDR3 covers 17 residues. CDR1 TSWWSYY and CDR2 QGS come from the germline V gene. CDR3 region: CALRELVPSPSADKLIF. CDR3 bases: TGTGCTCTTAGGGAACTTGTACCTTCCCCAAGCGCCGATAAACTCATCTTT.

Relative to its sample, this clone is large. In the same sample, other DNA sequences code for this CDR3. This sequence joins TRDV2 and TRDJ3; 10 positions match TRDD3. The V and J ends lost 2 bases and 1 base, in that order; junction bases with no gene match: 1. In germline, CDR1 is GEAIGNYY, CDR2 EKD. The CDR3 extends over 17 amino acids. CDR3 sequence: CACDILGDSWDTRQMFF. The DNA of the CDR3 is TGTGCCTGTGACATACTGGGGGATTCCTGGGACACCCGACAGATGTTTTTC.

This clone has just a few counts. TCRdb lists the protein of a much larger clone for this DNA, which differs at residue 3, so this is likely a read error; the protein given here is translated from the DNA itself. V usage is TRDV2 and J usage is TRDJ1, with 13 bases that match TRDD3. This CDR3 comprises 18 residues. Per the germline V gene, CDR1 is GEAIGNYY and CDR2 is EKD. The CDR3: CARDTVTGGYALENKLIF. In DNA form, the CDR3 reads TGTGCCCGTGACACCGTTACTGGGGGATACGCCCTAGAAAATAAACTCATCTTT.

This clone has only a few counts. The chain recombines TRDV1 with TRDJ1, with D hard to call. Trimming pared 2 bases from V and 0 bases from J, leaving 16 bases between. The CDR3 has 17 amino acids. Per the germline V gene, CDR1 is TSWWSYY and CDR2 is QGS. CDR3 sequence: CALGEMKLLFNTDKLIF. The CDR3 DNA reads as TGTGCTCTTGGGGAAATGAAGTTACTGTTTAACACCGATAAACTCATCTTT.

The sample holds a few counts of this clone. The TCRdb protein, from a much larger clone, departs from this DNA's translation at residue 7, likely by read error; the protein shown derives from the DNA. This chain links TRDV2 with TRDJ3, with D possibly matching TRDD3 (5 bases). CDR3 length equals 19 residues. Trimming removed 1 base from V and 2 bases from J, with 17 bases in between. Germline lookup yields CDR1 GEAIGNYY and CDR2 EKD. The CDR3: CACDTVGGSGTWDTRQMFF. In DNA, the CDR3 is TGTGCCTGTGACACGGTGGGTGGGTCTGGGACCTGGGACACCCGACAGATGTTTTTC.

With regard to this clone: TCRdb's protein, taken from a much larger clone, differs from this DNA's translation at residue 8, likely owing to a read error; the protein displayed comes from the DNA. This chain connects TRDV2 to TRDJ2; 8 bases match TRDD3. The trim removed 1 base at V and 4 bases at J, leaving 4 bases unmatched. The CDR3 has 15 residues. The V gene's germline CDR1 is GEAIGNYY and CDR2 EKD. CDR3 DNA: TGTGCCTGTGACACACTGGGGGCTACGACAGCACAACTCTTCTTT. This sequence encodes CACDTLGATTAQLFF.

Notes on this clone: Given a far larger clone just one base away, this is likely a sequencing read error. The same CDR3 also results from other DNA sequences found in this sample. V usage is TRDV2 and J usage is TRDJ1, with 11 bases identical to TRDD3. Per germline, CDR1 GEAIGNYY and CDR2 EKD. The CDR3 sequence is 15 residues long. CDR3 DNA sequence: TGTGCCTGTGATGGACTGGGGGATAACACCGACAAACTCATCTTT. Amino acid sequence: CACDGLGDNTDKLIF.

A word on this clone: A single base is all that separates this from a far larger clone, so a read error is likely. The same CDR3 can be traced to other DNA sequences in this sample. The V call is TRDV2, the J call TRDJ1, with 11 bases fitting TRDD3. The CDR3 has 14 amino acids. J was trimmed by 8 bases and V by 4 bases; bases with no gene match: 8. Germline CDR1 reads GEAIGNYY; CDR2 reads EKD. Here the CDR3 reads CACDVLGDKNKLIF. CDR3 nucleotides: TGTGCCTGTGATGTACTGGGGGATAAGAACAAACTCATCTTT.

As to this clone: TCRdb's listed protein matches a much larger clone and diverges from this DNA's translation at residue 3, likely through a read error; the protein shown comes from the DNA. The V and J genes are TRDV2 and TRDJ3; 7 bases fit TRDD3. Germline CDR1 GEAIGNYY, CDR2 EKD. The length of the CDR3 is 20 residues. The CDR3 region is CAGDTVEGYLSSWDTRQMFF. For the CDR3, the DNA is TGTGCCGGTGACACCGTTGAGGGATACTTAAGCTCCTGGGACACCCGACAGATGTTTTTC.